This TCR beta chain was observed in a study of Ad26.COV2.S vaccination and SARS-CoV-2 variants. Across the whole study: Donor was assigned to the Ad26.COV2.S arm of trial COV1001. General study points: Breadth, reportedly substantial, characterized the spike-specific CD8+ and CD4+ T cell responses after vaccination. Placebo recipients showed lower spike-specific TCR breadth than vaccinees.

CDR1 SGHTA and CDR2 FQGNSA come from the germline V gene. The CDR3 has 15 amino acids. V was clipped by 1 base and J by 1 base, with 11 bases between them. The table lists this clone with a count of one. Its target is not known. Here immunoSEQ multiplex PCR was the method, and the copy in TCRdb shows in-frame clones only, minus some. The sample records around 300,000 clones, 88% being singletons. The treatment was: some 20 received Ad26.COV2.S at low or high dose, single or two shots; about five received placebo; per-sample allocation not given. The samples date from day 63 after the first vaccine or placebo injection. The donor's status was that of an adult aged 18-55 years in Boston.

This specimen consisted of peripheral blood, obtained in a trial of Ad26.COV2.S vaccine versus placebo. The J gene is TRBJ2-7, the V gene TRBV7-2; D remains ambiguous. This TCR was sampled from a person between 18 and 65 years old who received the Ad26.COV2.S COVID-19 vaccine or a placebo. The CDR3 DNA follows: TGTGCCAGCAGCTTAGAGCGAGCACGGTCCTACGAGCAGTACTTC. Residues: CASSLERARSYEQYF.